This entry lists 29 T cell receptor beta chains sequenced from one sample in a study of shared clonotypes between healthy human individuals. TCRdb's table, derived via immunoSEQ multiplex PCR, lists solely in-frame clones and lacks some. Among nearly 1 million clones, roughly 72% were seen once, and the ten largest hold about 1.5%. Sequencing was carried out using memory CD4+ T cells sorted from blood. Sample subset: CD45RA-negative fraction. These receptors were taken from a man aged 18 to 29 in good health.

This clone turned up a few times. The junction does not match germline at one end; this may be a read error. V and J are TRBV7-7 and TRBJ2-5; 12 nucleotides agree with TRBD2. The CDR3 loop spans 16 amino acids. Germline V gene sequence: CDR1 SSHAT, CDR2 FNYEAQ (reference sequence). The CDR3 DNA follows: TGTGCTAGCAGCTTCGGGACTAGCGGGCCACAAGAGACCCAGTACTTC. Translated, it gives CASSFGTSGPQETQYF.

The DNA of the CDR3 is TGTGCCAGCAGCCCACAGGGGTTGGGCCACGAGCAGTACTTC. This translates into CASSPQGLGHEQYF. This rearrangement joins TRBV2 to TRBJ2-7; 7 nucleotides match TRBD1. The CDR3 runs to 14 residues. Germline V gene sequence: CDR1 SNHLY, CDR2 FYNNEI. V lost 6 bases to trimming and J lost 5 bases; unmatched junction nucleotides: 10.

This clone turned up a few times. This rearrangement joins TRBV6-5 to TRBJ2-7; TRBD1 is a possible D gene (6 bases). CDR1 and CDR2 from the germline V gene are MNHEY and SVGAGI. The CDR3 totals 13 residues. Deletions cut 6 bases from V and 1 base from J, with 10 bases between. CDR3 sequence reads: CASSRQASYEQYF. The CDR3 coding sequence is TGTGCCAGCAGCCGACAGGCTTCCTACGAGCAGTACTTC.

The chain employs TRBV28 and TRBJ2-5; maybe TRBD2 (6 bases). The V and J ends lost 7 bases and 3 bases respectively, with 12 bases between them. The CDR3 extends over 13 amino acids. Germline V lookup: CDR1 MDHEN, CDR2 SYDVKM. The CDR3 region has the DNA TGTGCCAGCACTCTTGGAGGGGAAGAGACCCAGTACTTC. This codes for CASTLGGEETQYF.

This chain connects TRBV5-1 to TRBJ1-5; D is unresolved. Germline CDR1 SGHRS, CDR2 YFSETQ. CDR3 size: 16 residues. The V end lost 0 bases, the J end lost 2 bases, and 12 bases lay between the germline ends. The CDR3 spells CASSLGGVSGNQPQHF. The CDR3 region has the DNA TGCGCCAGCAGCTTGGGTGGGGTCTCGGGCAATCAGCCCCAGCATTTT.

The chain is built from TRBV9 and TRBJ2-3; 14 bases map to TRBD2. Germline V gene data show CDR1 as SGDLS and CDR2 as YYNGEE. The junction had 4 bases not matched to a gene; V was cut back by 4 bases and J by 0 bases. The CDR3 sequence is 17 residues long. The CDR3 sequence is CASSFGTSGSSTDTQYF. The CDR3 DNA sequence: TGTGCCAGCAGCTTTGGGACTAGCGGGAGTAGCACAGATACGCAGTATTTT. The full variable domain, with the rest looked up from reference TRBV9 and TRBJ2-3, is DSGVTQTPKHLITATGQRVTLRCSPRSGDLSVYWYQQSLDQGLQFLIQYYNGEERAKGNILERFSAQQFPDLHSELNLSSLELGDSALYFCASSFGTSGSSTDTQYFGPGTRLTVL.

The rearrangement joins TRBV9 to TRBJ2-3; 8 bases match TRBD2. The CDR3 is 19 amino acids. From germline, CDR1 is SGDLS and CDR2 YYNGEE. V trimming: 0 bases; J trimming: 8 bases; junction bases outside the gene matches: 20. Here the CDR3 reads CASSVAAPGGSGVLGTQYF. The CDR3 DNA follows: TGTGCCAGCAGCGTAGCTGCGCCCGGGGGTAGCGGGGTTCTCGGTACGCAGTATTTT.

The chain has TRBV5-4 and TRBJ2-3; the match to TRBD2 covers 8 bases. V was clipped by 4 bases and J by 3 bases; unmatched bases: 10. Germline loops: CDR1 SGHNT, CDR2 YYREEE (reference sequence). The CDR3 totals 16 residues. CDR3 protein: CASSALLSGSTDTQYF. In nucleotides, the CDR3 is TGTGCCAGCAGCGCCTTATTAAGCGGGAGTACAGATACGCAGTATTTT.

This chain joins TRBV23-1 and TRBJ2-7, with a possible D match to TRBD2 (5 bases). TRBV23-1 is an ORF, with its function uncertain. The CDR3 spans 12 residues. V was shortened by 2 bases and J by 7 bases, with 9 bases between the two germline ends. CDR3 sequence reads: CASSQGGREQYF. The CDR3 nucleotides read TGCGCCAGCAGTCAAGGAGGAAGAGAGCAGTACTTC.

Concerning this clone: The sample holds other DNA sequences that translate to the same CDR3. The J gene is TRBJ2-5, the V gene TRBV15; no clear D. Germline V lookup: CDR1 LNHNV, CDR2 YYDKDF (reference sequence). V was pared by 1 base and J by 0 bases, with 9 bases between. The CDR3 contains 15 residues. Here the CDR3 reads CATSRGGGYQETQYF. The CDR3 DNA sequence: TGTGCCACCAGCAGAGGCGGCGGCTACCAAGAGACCCAGTACTTC.

V is TRBV6-5 and J is TRBJ2-7, with D possibly matching TRBD1 (6 bases). Germline V gene data show CDR1 as MNHEY and CDR2 as SVGAGI. Trimming removed 2 bases at V and 9 bases at J, with 14 bases between. CDR3 length: 13 residues. This chain's CDR3 is CASSYTGQSGQYF. CDR3 nucleotides: TGTGCCAGCAGTTACACCGGACAGTCCGGGCAGTACTTC.

The chain recombines TRBV5-4 with TRBJ2-1; TRBD2 aligns across 12 bases. V was clipped by 4 bases and J by 4 bases; unmatched bases: 6. CDR1 is SGHNT, CDR2 YYREEE, per germline (reference sequence). The CDR3 totals 16 residues. The CDR3 bases are TGTGCCAGCAGCCTTGGGACTAGCGGGCCTTACAATGAGCAGTTCTTC. Amino acids: CASSLGTSGPYNEQFF.

The CDR3 nucleotides are TGCGCCAGCAGCTTGGAAAGCGGGAGGGCTATCGAGCAGTACTTC. Its translation is CASSLESGRAIEQYF. V gene TRBV5-1 combines with J gene TRBJ2-7; TRBD2 aligns across 10 bases. V gave up 0 bases and J gave up 6 bases; unmatched junction bases: 6. The CDR3 has 15 amino acids. CDR1 is SGHRS, CDR2 YFSETQ, per germline. Together with reference TRBV5-1 and TRBJ2-7, the CDR3 gives the full variable domain: KAGVTQTPRYLIKTRGQQVTLSCSPISGHRSVSWYQQTPGQGLQFLFEYFSETQRNKGNFPGRFSGRQFSNSRSEMNVSTLELGDSALYLCASSLESGRAIEQYFGPGTRLTVT.

This chain connects TRBV6-5 to TRBJ1-1, with D maybe TRBD1 (5 bases). The V end lost 8 bases, the J end lost 1 base, and 11 bases lay between the germline ends. The germline gives CDR1 MNHEY, CDR2 SVGAGI. There are 13 residues in the CDR3. The CDR3 here is CASGAGGNTEAFF. The CDR3, as DNA: TGTGCCAGCGGGGCGGGAGGGAACACTGAAGCTTTCTTT.

The V call is TRBV5-1, the J call TRBJ1-2; D possibly corresponds to TRBD1 (6 bases). This CDR3 is 15 amino acids long. Germline V gene sequence: CDR1 SGHRS, CDR2 YFSETQ. Trimming pared 6 bases from V and 4 bases from J, leaving 19 bases between. The CDR3 coding sequence is TGCGCCAGCACCGCCCGACCCGGGACACCCTATGGCTACACCTTC. This translates into CASTARPGTPYGYTF.

This clone was counted only a few times. This chain joins TRBV5-1 and TRBJ2-7, with 8 nucleotides matching TRBD1. Germline V gene sequence: CDR1 SGHRS, CDR2 YFSETQ. Trimming removed 2 bases from V and 0 bases from J; junction bases left unmatched: 10. CDR3 size: 17 residues. The CDR3 spells CASSLAIGTGSSYEQYF. The DNA of the CDR3 is TGCGCCAGCAGCTTAGCTATCGGGACAGGTAGCTCCTACGAGCAGTACTTC.

The V gene is TRBV7-2, the J gene TRBJ1-3, with D tentatively TRBD1 (6 bases). Trimming shortened V by 2 bases and J by 2 bases, and 16 bases separated the two germline ends. The CDR3 is made up of 17 amino acids. Germline values: CDR1 SGHTA, CDR2 FQGNSA. The CDR3 nucleotides read TGTGCCAGCAGCTTACGGCGGGGGCAGCAGGCTGGAAACACCATATATTTT. Amino acid sequence: CASSLRRGQQAGNTIYF. Supplemented by reference TRBV7-2 and TRBJ1-3, the full variable domain reads GAGVSQSPSNKVTEKGKDVELRCDPISGHTALYWYRQSLGQGLEFLIYFQGNSAPDKSGLPSDRFSAERTGGSVSTLTIQRTQQEDSAVYLCASSLRRGQQAGNTIYFGEGSWLTVV.

The chain joins TRBV7-9 to TRBJ2-7; 10 bases fit TRBD2. Germline-derived CDR1 and CDR2 are SEHNR and FQNEAQ (reference sequence). The CDR3 is made up of 15 amino acids. The junction had 4 bases not matched to a gene; V was cut back by 5 bases and J by 0 bases. The CDR3: CASSPRTSGSYEQYF. For the CDR3, the DNA is TGTGCCAGCAGCCCCCGGACTAGCGGCTCCTACGAGCAGTACTTC.

J is TRBJ1-2 and V is TRBV6-1; perhaps TRBD1 as D (5 bases). The germline V gene encodes CDR1 MNHNS and CDR2 SASEGT. This CDR3 has 13 residues. V was pared by 6 bases and J by 4 bases, with 12 bases between. CDR3 DNA sequence: TGTGCCAGCAGAACAGGACTCGGCTATGGCTACACCTTC. Translating it yields CASRTGLGYGYTF.

The table lists this clone with many counts. The chain recombines TRBV5-6 with TRBJ2-5; maybe TRBD2 (5 bases). Trimming shortened V by 0 bases and J by 2 bases, and 8 bases separated the two germline ends. This CDR3 comprises 14 residues. The germline V gene has CDR1 SGHDT and CDR2 YYEEEE. The CDR3 DNA reads TGTGCCAGCAGCTTGGGTAGCGTACAAGAGACCCAGTACTTC. The encoded protein is CASSLGSVQETQYF.

The V call is TRBV27, the J call TRBJ2-2; weak D call: TRBD1 (5 bases). Trimming removed 5 bases at V and 6 bases at J, with 10 bases between. Germline V gene sequence: CDR1 MNHEY, CDR2 SMNVEV (reference sequence). This CDR3 is 13 amino acids long. CDR3 in amino acids: CASSINRSGELFF. CDR3 nucleotide sequence: TGTGCCAGCAGTATAAACAGGTCCGGGGAGCTGTTTTTT.

V and J are TRBV11-3 and TRBJ2-3; 10 bases align to TRBD1. CDR1 SGHNT and CDR2 YENEEA come from the germline V gene. Trimming removed 5 bases from V and 1 base from J; junction bases left unmatched: 6. The CDR3 consists of 16 residues. The DNA for the CDR3 is TGTGCCAGCAGCGAGCGACAGGGGGCTCGCACAGATACGCAGTATTTT. Protein sequence: CASSERQGARTDTQYF.

V and J are TRBV12-5 and TRBJ2-2, with D possibly being TRBD1 or TRBD2 (5 bases each). Germline values: CDR1 LGHNT, CDR2 FRNRAP. Trimming took off 5 bases at V and 4 bases at J, with 17 bases between the two ends. The CDR3 length is 16 residues. The chain's CDR3 is CASGPSWGMGTGELFF. In DNA form, the CDR3 reads TGTGCTAGTGGTCCCTCCTGGGGGATGGGCACCGGGGAGCTGTTTTTT. The whole variable domain, remainder taken from reference TRBV12-5 and TRBJ2-2, is DARVTQTPRHKVTEMGQEVTMRCQPILGHNTVFWYRQTMMQGLELLAYFRNRAPLDDSGMPKDRFSAEMPDATLATLKIQPSEPRDSAVYFCASGPSWGMGTGELFFGEGSRLTVL.

In regard to this clone: This clone may be a read error of a much larger clone one base away. In the same sample, other DNA sequences code for this CDR3. The J gene is TRBJ2-3, the V gene TRBV7-2; D remains ambiguous. The germline V and J ends were trimmed by 3 bases and 2 bases, with 3 bases remaining between them. This CDR3 has 12 amino acids. Germline CDR1 is SGHTA and CDR2 is FQGNSA. CDR3 amino acids: CASSFSTDTQYF. The CDR3 region has the DNA TGTGCCAGCAGCTTTTCCACAGATACGCAGTATTTT.

Note on this clone: Other DNA sequences in the sample encode the same CDR3. The chain employs TRBV2 and TRBJ1-5; D not certain. Germline CDR1 SNHLY, CDR2 FYNNEI. The length of the CDR3 is 14 residues. Between the trimmed V and J ends, which lost 4 bases and 0 bases, there was a span of 7 bases. The CDR3 loop reads CASSVPASNQPQHF. The CDR3 DNA follows: TGTGCCAGCAGTGTACCAGCTAGCAATCAGCCCCAGCATTTT.

The chain combines TRBV7-9 with TRBJ2-3; 8 bases fit TRBD2. The CDR3 runs 16 residues. J was trimmed by 3 bases and V by 4 bases; bases with no gene match: 9. The germline CDR1 and CDR2 sequences are SEHNR and FQNEAQ (reference sequence). Here the CDR3 reads CASSSWTSWGTDTQYF. CDR3 sequence (DNA): TGTGCCAGCAGCTCATGGACTAGCTGGGGGACAGATACGCAGTATTTT.

The chain uses TRBV5-1 and TRBJ2-3; D gene uncertain. The CDR3 has 13 residues. CDR1 and CDR2 from the germline V gene are SGHRS and YFSETQ. V lost 1 base and J lost 6, with 9 bases in between. This CDR3 reads CASSLLGSDTQYF. CDR3 sequence (DNA): TGCGCCAGCAGCTTGTTAGGGTCTGATACGCAGTATTTT.

A note on this clone: The same CDR3 arises from other DNA sequences in this sample as well. V gene TRBV10-1 combines with J gene TRBJ2-2; 11 nucleotides line up with TRBD2. Trimming took 6 bases from V and 5 from J; bases not matched to a gene: 2. Per the germline V gene, CDR1 is WNHNN and CDR2 is SYGVQD (reference sequence). The CDR3 is 14 amino acids. The CDR3 reads CASSRLAGTGELFF. CDR3 DNA sequence: TGCGCCAGCAGCCGACTAGCGGGAACCGGGGAGCTGTTTTTT.

Only one count was recorded for this clone. The chain uses TRBV27 and TRBJ1-2; TRBD1 might be the D (6 bases). This CDR3 is built from 14 residues. The germline V gene has CDR1 MNHEY and CDR2 SMNVEV (reference sequence). V was cut by 5 bases and J by 6 bases, with 16 bases left in between. CDR3 protein: CASSPRTALDGYTF. In nucleotides, the CDR3 is TGTGCCAGCAGTCCAAGGACAGCTCTCGATGGCTACACCTTC.